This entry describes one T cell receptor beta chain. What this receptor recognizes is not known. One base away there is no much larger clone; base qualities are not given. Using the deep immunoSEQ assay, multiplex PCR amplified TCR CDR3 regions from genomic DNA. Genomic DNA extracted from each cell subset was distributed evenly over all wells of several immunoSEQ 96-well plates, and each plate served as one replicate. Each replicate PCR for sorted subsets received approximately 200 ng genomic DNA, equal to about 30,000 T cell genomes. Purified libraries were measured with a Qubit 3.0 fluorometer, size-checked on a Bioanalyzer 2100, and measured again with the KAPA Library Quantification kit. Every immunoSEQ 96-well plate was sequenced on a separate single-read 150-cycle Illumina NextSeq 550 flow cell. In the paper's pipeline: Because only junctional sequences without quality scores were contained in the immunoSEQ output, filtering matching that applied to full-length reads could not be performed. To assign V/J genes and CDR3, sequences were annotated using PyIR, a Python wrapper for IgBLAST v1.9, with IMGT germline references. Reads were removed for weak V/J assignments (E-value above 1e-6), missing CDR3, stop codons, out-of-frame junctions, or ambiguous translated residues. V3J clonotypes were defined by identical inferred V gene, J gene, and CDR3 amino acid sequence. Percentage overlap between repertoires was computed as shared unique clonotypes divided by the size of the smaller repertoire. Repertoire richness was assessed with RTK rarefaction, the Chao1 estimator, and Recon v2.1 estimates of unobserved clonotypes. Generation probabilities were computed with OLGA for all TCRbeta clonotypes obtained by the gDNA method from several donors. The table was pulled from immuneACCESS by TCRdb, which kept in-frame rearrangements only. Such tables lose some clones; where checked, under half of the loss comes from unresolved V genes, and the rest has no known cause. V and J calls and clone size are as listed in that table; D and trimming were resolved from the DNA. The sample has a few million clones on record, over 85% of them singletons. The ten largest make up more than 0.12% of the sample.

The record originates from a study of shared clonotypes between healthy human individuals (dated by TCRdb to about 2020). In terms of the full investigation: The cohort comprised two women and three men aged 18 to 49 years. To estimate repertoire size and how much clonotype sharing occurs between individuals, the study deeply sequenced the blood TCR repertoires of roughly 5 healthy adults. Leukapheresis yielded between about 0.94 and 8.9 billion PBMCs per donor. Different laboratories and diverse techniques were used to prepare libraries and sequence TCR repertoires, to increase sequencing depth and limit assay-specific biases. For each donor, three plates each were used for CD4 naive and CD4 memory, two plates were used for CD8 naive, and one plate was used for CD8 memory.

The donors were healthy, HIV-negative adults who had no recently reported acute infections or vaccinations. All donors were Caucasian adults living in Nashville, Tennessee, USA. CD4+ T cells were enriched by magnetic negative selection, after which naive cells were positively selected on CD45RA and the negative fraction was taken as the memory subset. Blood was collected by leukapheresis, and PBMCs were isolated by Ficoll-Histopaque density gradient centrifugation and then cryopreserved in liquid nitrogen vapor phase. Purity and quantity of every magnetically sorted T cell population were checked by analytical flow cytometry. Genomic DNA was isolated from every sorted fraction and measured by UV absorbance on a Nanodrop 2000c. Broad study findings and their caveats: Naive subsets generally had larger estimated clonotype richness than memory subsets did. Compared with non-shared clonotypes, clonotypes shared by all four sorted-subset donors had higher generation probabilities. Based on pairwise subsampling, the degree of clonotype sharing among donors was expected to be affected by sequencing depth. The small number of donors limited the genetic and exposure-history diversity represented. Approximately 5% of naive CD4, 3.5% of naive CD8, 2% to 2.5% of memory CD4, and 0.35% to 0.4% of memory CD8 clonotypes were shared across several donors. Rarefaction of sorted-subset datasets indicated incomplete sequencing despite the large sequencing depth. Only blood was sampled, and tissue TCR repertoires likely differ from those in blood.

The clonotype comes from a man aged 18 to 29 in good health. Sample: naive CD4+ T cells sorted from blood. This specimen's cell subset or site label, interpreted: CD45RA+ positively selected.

The bases read TGTGCCAGCAGCTCAGCGGGGACAGGGTATGGCTACACCTTC. The encoded protein is CASSSAGTGYGYTF. The chain uses TRBV7-6 and TRBJ1-2, and TRBD1 aligns with 9 junction nucleotides. The CDR3 goes from the cysteine to the phenylalanine over 14 residues. Only CDR3 DNA is held: 42 bases, read in frame from base 1. Reading the germline V gene gives CDR1 SGHVS and CDR2 FNYEAQ. The germline V and J ends show losses of 4 bases and 5 bases respectively, and no gene match explains 5 bases of the junction.